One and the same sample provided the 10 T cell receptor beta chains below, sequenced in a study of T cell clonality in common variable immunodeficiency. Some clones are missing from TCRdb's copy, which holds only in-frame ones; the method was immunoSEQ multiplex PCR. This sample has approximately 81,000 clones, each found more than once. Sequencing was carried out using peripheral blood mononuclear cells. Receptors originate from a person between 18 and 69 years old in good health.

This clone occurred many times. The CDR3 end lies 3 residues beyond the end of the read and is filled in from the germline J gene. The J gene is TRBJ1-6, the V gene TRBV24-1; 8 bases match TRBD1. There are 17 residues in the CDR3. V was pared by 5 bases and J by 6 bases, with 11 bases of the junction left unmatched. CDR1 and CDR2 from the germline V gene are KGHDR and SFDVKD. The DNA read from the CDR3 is TGTGCCACCAGTGGCAATTGCAGGGGGCCGAGTAATTCACCC. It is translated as CATSGNCRGPSNSP. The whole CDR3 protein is CATSGNCRGPSNSPLHF.

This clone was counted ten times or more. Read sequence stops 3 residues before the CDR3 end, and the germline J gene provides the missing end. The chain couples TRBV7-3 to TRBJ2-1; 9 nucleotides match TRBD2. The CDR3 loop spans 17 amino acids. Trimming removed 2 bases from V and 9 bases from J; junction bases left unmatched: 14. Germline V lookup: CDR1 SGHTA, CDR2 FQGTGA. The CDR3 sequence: CASSLVGSSGSNSEQFF. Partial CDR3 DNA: TGTGCCAGCAGCTTAGTAGGGAGTAGCGGGAGTAACAGTGAG.

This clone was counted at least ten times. Partial CDR3 DNA: TGTGCCAGCAGCTCAGATTGGGGCACTAATGAAAAA. Protein: CASSSDWGTNEK. The whole CDR3 protein is CASSSDWGTNEKLFF. The chain recombines TRBV7-9 with TRBJ1-4; tentative D call: TRBD1 (5 bases). The read halts 3 residues ahead of the CDR3 end, with the missing end drawn from the germline J gene. Germline assignment: CDR1 SEHNR and CDR2 FQNEAQ (reference sequence). V was shortened by 4 bases and J by 2 bases, with 11 bases between the two germline ends. The CDR3 extends over 15 amino acids.

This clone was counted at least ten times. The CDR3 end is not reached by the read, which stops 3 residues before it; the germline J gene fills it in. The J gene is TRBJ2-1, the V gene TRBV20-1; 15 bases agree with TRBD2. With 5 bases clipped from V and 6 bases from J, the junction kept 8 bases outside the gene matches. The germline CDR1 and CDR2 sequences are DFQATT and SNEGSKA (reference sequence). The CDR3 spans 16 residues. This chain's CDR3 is CSARGLAGGLVNEQFF. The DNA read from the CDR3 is TGCAGTGCTCGGGGACTAGCGGGAGGTTTGGTCAATGAG.

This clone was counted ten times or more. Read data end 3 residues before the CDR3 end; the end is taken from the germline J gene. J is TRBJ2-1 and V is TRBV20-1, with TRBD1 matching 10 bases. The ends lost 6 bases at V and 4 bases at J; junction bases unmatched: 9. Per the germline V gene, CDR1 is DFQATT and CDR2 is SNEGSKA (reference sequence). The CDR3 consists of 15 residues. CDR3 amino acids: CSAGAGTGAYNEQFF. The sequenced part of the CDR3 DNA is TGCAGTGCGGGAGCCGGGACAGGGGCATACAATGAG.

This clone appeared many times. CDR3 DNA, as far as it was read: TGTGCCAGCAGCGCCGGGACAGCTAACACTGAA. Protein sequence: CASSAGTANTE. The entire CDR3 protein is CASSAGTANTEAFF. This chain uses TRBV6-4 with TRBJ1-1; 7 bases fit TRBD1. From the germline J gene comes the end of the CDR3, since the read stops 3 residues before it. The ends lost 6 bases at V and 2 bases at J; junction bases unmatched: 6. Germline CDR1 MRHNA, CDR2 SNTAGT. The length of the CDR3 is 14 residues.

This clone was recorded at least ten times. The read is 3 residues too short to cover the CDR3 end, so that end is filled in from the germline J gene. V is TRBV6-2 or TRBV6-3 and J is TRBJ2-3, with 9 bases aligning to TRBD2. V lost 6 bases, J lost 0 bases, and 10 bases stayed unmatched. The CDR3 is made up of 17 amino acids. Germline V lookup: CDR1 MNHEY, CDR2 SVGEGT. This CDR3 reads CASSQPILAGSTDTQYF. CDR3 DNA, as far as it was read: TGTGCCAGCAGCCAGCCCATACTAGCGGGTAGCACAGATACG.

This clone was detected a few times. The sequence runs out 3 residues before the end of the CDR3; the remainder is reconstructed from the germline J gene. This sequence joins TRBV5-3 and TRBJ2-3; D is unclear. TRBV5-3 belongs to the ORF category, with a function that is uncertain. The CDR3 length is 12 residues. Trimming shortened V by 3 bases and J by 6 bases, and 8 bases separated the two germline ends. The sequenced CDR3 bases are TGTGCCAGAAGCTGTACGGTCGATACG. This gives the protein CARSCTVDT. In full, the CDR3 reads CARSCTVDTQYF.

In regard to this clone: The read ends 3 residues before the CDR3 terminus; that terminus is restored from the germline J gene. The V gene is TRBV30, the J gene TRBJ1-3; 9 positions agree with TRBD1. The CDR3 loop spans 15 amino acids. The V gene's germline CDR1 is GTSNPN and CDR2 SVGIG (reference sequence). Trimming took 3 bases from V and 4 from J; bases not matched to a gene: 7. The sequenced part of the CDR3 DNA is TGTGCCTGGAGGTTACAGGGGGCGCAGGGAAACACC. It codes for CAWRLQGAQGNT. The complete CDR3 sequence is CAWRLQGAQGNTIYF.

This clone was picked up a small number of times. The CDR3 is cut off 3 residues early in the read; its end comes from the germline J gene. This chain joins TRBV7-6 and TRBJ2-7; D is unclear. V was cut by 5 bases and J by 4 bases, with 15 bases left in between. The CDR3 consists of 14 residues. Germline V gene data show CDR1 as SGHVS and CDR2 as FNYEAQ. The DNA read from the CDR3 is TGTGCCAGCAGCCCCGGCGGCGGCCGATACGAG. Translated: CASSPGGGRYE. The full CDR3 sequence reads CASSPGGGRYEQYF. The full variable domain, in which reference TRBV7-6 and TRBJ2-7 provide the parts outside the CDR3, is GAGVSQSPRYKVTKRGQDVALRCDPISGHVSLYWYRQALGQGPEFLTYFNYEAQQDKSGLPNDRFSAERPEGSISTLTIQRTEQRDSAMYRCASSPGGGRYEQYFGPGTRLTVT.